The 21 T cell receptor beta chains presented below share a single source sample, sequenced in a study of metastatic and nonmetastatic thyroid tumors. TCRdb reprocessed the PCR reads via MiXCR. The table lists more than 40,000 clones, less than 5% of them singletons. Every patient underwent thyroid surgery untreated. The sample comprised blood. The origin of the receptors is a female donor with papillary thyroid cancer or a benign thyroid nodule (not recorded which). Some clones in this sample may be carry-over from other donors' samples.

In this sample, this clone turned up many times. This chain joins TRBV18 and TRBJ1-2; 8 bases are shared with TRBD1. The V and J ends lost 2 bases and 8 bases, in that order; junction bases with no gene match: 4. This CDR3 contains 13 residues. Germline V gene data show CDR1 as KGHSH and CDR2 as LQKENI. As DNA, the CDR3 is TGTGCCAGCTCACCATACAGGGGGACCGGCTACACCTTC. Its protein is CASSPYRGTGYTF. Based on the CDR3 plus reference TRBV18 and TRBJ1-2, the full variable domain is NAGVMQNPRHLVRRRGQEARLRCSPMKGHSHVYWYRQLPEEGLKFMVYLQKENIIDESGMPKERFSAEFPKEGPSILRIQQVVRGDSAAYFCASSPYRGTGYTFGSGTRLTVV.

This clone was seen at least ten times. The chain employs TRBV15 and TRBJ1-1, with D tentatively TRBD1 (6 bases). Trimming removed 0 bases at V and 5 bases at J, with 13 bases between. This CDR3 comprises 15 residues. From germline, CDR1 is LNHNV and CDR2 YYDKDF (reference sequence). The CDR3 here is CATSRELWGRTEAFF. The CDR3 bases are TGTGCCACCAGCAGAGAATTGTGGGGGCGGACTGAAGCTTTCTTT.

This clone was observed many times. This rearrangement joins TRBV12-3 or TRBV12-4 to TRBJ2-2; D may be TRBD2 (5 bases). CDR3 length: 13 residues. The ends were cut back, 7 bases at V and 7 bases at J, with 13 bases in the middle. DNA for the CDR3: TGTGCCAGCACCCCGTCGGGGTACGGGGAGCTGTTTTTT. It codes for CASTPSGYGELFF.

As regards this clone: A junction end diverges from the germline sequence, so it may reflect a read error. This sequence joins TRBV10-1 and TRBJ1-4; D uncertain. CDR3 length: 12 residues. CDR1 and CDR2 (germline): WNHNN, SYGVQD (reference sequence). For the CDR3, the DNA is TGCACCAGCAGTGCGCGATTCGGAAAACTGTTTTTT. Protein product: CTSSARFGKLFF.

About this clone: Given a much more abundant clone one base away, this may be a read error. This chain joins TRBV7-3 and TRBJ2-2; D not resolved. This CDR3 has 13 amino acids. Germline V gene data show CDR1 as SGHTA and CDR2 as FQGTGA. V shed 5 bases and J shed 2 bases, with 6 bases lying between them. CDR3 sequence reads: CASSADNTGELFF. CDR3 in DNA: TGTGCCAGCAGCGCCGATAACACCGGGGAGCTGTTTTTT.

This clone was seen repeatedly, ten times or more. The chain couples TRBV24-1 to TRBJ2-7, with D tentatively TRBD1 (5 bases). The CDR3 loop spans 16 amino acids. The V gene lost 9 bases and the J gene lost 0 bases, with 20 bases spanning the gap. CDR1 and CDR2 (germline): KGHDR, SFDVKD. The CDR3 reads CATRGSLGPSSYEQYF. The CDR3 DNA is TGTGCCACCCGTGGTTCACTGGGGCCAAGCTCCTACGAGCAGTACTTC.

This clone has just a few counts. The junction does not match germline at one end; this may be a read error. The chain uses TRBV28 and TRBJ1-1; D is uncertain. Germline CDR1 MDHEN, CDR2 SYDVKM. There are 14 residues in the CDR3. The CDR3 protein is CASRAASVNIEAFF. CDR3 in DNA: TGTGCCAGCAGGGCCGCTTCTGTGAACATTGAAGCTTTCTTT.

There are many counts of this clone. This rearrangement joins TRBV2 to TRBJ1-1; 8 bases match TRBD1. CDR3 length equals 14 residues. Germline CDR1 is SNHLY and CDR2 is FYNNEI. Unmatched junction bases numbered 5, after V lost 8 bases and J lost 0 bases. In DNA, the CDR3 is TGTGCCAGCGGAGGACAGGGATTGAACACTGAAGCTTTCTTT. This codes for CASGGQGLNTEAFF. Combining the CDR3 with reference TRBV2 and TRBJ1-1 gives the whole variable domain EPEVTQTPSHQVTQMGQEVILRCVPISNHLYFYWYRQILGQKVEFLVSFYNNEISEKSEIFDDQFSVERPDGSNFTLKIRSTKLEDSAMYFCASGGQGLNTEAFFGQGTRLTVV.

This clone showed up just a few times. A single base separates this from a much larger clone, so it may be a read error. Within the sample, other DNA sequences also encode this same CDR3. The CDR3 here is CSAPRANTEAFF. The CDR3 DNA is TGCAGTGCCCCCCGGGCGAACACTGAAGCTTTCTTT. This chain connects TRBV20-1 to TRBJ1-1; D gene uncertain. V gave up 6 bases and J gave up 1 base, with 9 bases separating them. The CDR3 is made up of 12 amino acids. Germline V gene lookup returns CDR1 DFQATT and CDR2 SNEGSKA (reference sequence).

In its sample, this clone was seen many times. The rearrangement joins TRBV5-6 to TRBJ2-7; maybe TRBD2 (6 bases). The CDR3 has 14 amino acids. Germline CDR1 SGHDT, CDR2 YYEEEE. V was clipped by 2 bases and J by 0 bases, with 9 bases between them. The CDR3 here is CASSFFGSSYEQYF. CDR3 DNA: TGTGCCAGCAGCTTCTTCGGGAGCTCCTACGAGCAGTACTTC.

This clone was picked up many times. This may come from a read error, since a much larger clone is one base off. Other DNA sequences in this specimen translate into the identical CDR3. This chain joins TRBV6-1 and TRBJ1-4, with D unclear. Germline CDR1 MNHNS, CDR2 SASEGT. This CDR3 is 13 amino acids long. CDR3 DNA sequence: TGTGCTAGCCGAGCGCCGTCGAGGGAAAAACTGTTTTTT. This encodes CASRAPSREKLFF.

There are many counts of this clone. A much larger clone lies one base from this, so it may be a read error. V gene TRBV25-1 combines with J gene TRBJ1-2, with D perhaps matching TRBD1 (6 bases). This CDR3 region has 13 residues. The V gene's germline CDR1 is MGHDK and CDR2 SYGVNS. The CDR3 sequence: CAGSLQGLDGYTF. CDR3 sequence (DNA): TGTGCCGGCAGCCTACAGGGTTTGGATGGCTACACCTTC.

This clone has at least ten counts. V usage is TRBV12-3 or TRBV12-4 and J usage is TRBJ1-5; D is ambiguous. With 3 bases removed from V and 5 bases from J, the gap between germline ends came to 8 bases. There are 13 residues in the CDR3. The CDR3 is CASSFGEDQPQHF. Here the CDR3 DNA reads TGTGCCAGCAGTTTTGGGGAAGATCAGCCCCAGCATTTT.

Details on this clone: One base away lies a much larger clone, so this may be a sequencing read error. The J gene is TRBJ2-5, the V gene TRBV5-1, with D perhaps TRBD1 or TRBD2 (5 bases each). The V gene lost 2 bases and the J gene lost 2 bases, with 13 bases spanning the gap. CDR1 and CDR2 (germline): SGHRS, YFSETQ. The CDR3 totals 15 residues. CDR3 nucleotides: TGCGCCAGCAGCTTTGAGGGGTTCACTCAAGAGACCCAGTACTTC. Translating gives CASSFEGFTQETQYF.

As for this clone: Other DNA variants within this sample encode the same CDR3. The V gene is TRBV18, the J gene TRBJ1-1, with D unresolved. CDR3 size: 14 residues. Looked up from germline, CDR1 is KGHSH and CDR2 is LQKENI. Deletions cut 4 bases from V and 10 bases from J, with 19 bases between. The CDR3 nucleotides are TGTGCCAGCTCACTCCGCGAAGTTACCGAGGGAGCTTTCTTT. This translates into CASSLREVTEGAFF.

The V and J genes are TRBV7-3 and TRBJ2-2; unclear D gene. The CDR3 extends over 15 amino acids. The germline V gene encodes CDR1 SGHTA and CDR2 FQGTGA. The V and J ends lost 7 bases and 4 bases respectively, with 16 bases between them. The CDR3 protein is CASNPYTTGTGELFF. The CDR3, as DNA: TGTGCCAGCAACCCGTATACCACGGGCACCGGGGAGCTGTTTTTT.

In its sample, this clone was seen many times. The rearrangement uses TRBV19 and TRBJ2-5, with 12 bases fitting TRBD2. The CDR3 covers 15 residues. V lost 5 bases and J lost 5; bases outside the gene matches: 6. CDR1 and CDR2 from the germline V gene are LNHDA and SQIVND (reference sequence). The CDR3 nucleotides are TGTGCCAGTAGTCCACTAGCGGGAGGAGCGGAGACCCAGTACTTC. Encoded protein: CASSPLAGGAETQYF.

In its sample, this clone was seen many times. A much more abundant neighbour one base away suggests this may be a read error. The chain employs TRBV12-5 and TRBJ2-1; 13 positions match TRBD2. In germline, CDR1 is LGHNT, CDR2 FRNRAP. There are 17 residues in the CDR3. CDR3 DNA sequence: TGTGCTAGGGGTTTTCGACTAGCGGGAGGCCCTGAAAATGAGCAGTTCTTC. Residues: CARGFRLAGGPENEQFF.

This clone was counted many times. This chain uses TRBV9 with TRBJ2-3; D is uncertain. Between the trimmed V and J ends, which lost 0 bases and 4 bases, there was a span of 9 bases. Looked up from germline, CDR1 is SGDLS and CDR2 is YYNGEE. This CDR3 region has 14 residues. The CDR3: CASSVEDGSDTQYF. CDR3 in DNA: TGTGCCAGCAGCGTAGAGGATGGATCAGATACGCAGTATTTT.

This clone was recorded at least ten times. The chain couples TRBV19 to TRBJ1-1; the D gene is possibly TRBD1 (5 bases). Trimming shortened V by 5 bases and J by 3 bases, and 16 bases separated the two germline ends. Germline V CDR1 and CDR2: LNHDA, SQIVND (reference sequence). The CDR3 covers 15 residues. CDR3 in DNA: TGTGCCAGTAGTGGCGGGGCGATCAGAGACACTGAAGCTTTCTTT. This codes for CASSGGAIRDTEAFF.

In this sample, this clone turned up many times. J is TRBJ1-2 and V is TRBV4-1; 9 positions match TRBD1. Per the germline V gene, CDR1 is MGHRA and CDR2 is YSYEKL. This CDR3 comprises 14 residues. J gave up 8 bases and V 4 bases, and 8 bases lay outside the gene matches. The CDR3 spells CASSPDRGNSGYTF. CDR3 DNA sequence: TGCGCCAGCAGCCCGGACAGGGGTAATAGCGGCTACACCTTC.